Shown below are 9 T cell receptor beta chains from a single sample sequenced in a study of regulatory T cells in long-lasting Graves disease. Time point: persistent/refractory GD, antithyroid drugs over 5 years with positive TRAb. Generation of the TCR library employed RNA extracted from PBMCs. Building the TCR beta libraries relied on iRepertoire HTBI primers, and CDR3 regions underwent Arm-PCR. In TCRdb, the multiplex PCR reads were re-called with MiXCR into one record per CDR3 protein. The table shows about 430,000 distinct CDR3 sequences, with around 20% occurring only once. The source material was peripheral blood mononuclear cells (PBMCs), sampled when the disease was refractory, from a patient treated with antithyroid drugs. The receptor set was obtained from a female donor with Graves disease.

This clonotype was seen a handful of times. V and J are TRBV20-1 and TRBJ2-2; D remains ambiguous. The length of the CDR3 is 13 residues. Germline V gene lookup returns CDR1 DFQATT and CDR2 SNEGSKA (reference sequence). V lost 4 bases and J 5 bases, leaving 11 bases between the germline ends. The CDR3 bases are TGCAGTGCTAATACTTATTTAACCGGGGAGCTGTTTTTT. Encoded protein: CSANTYLTGELFF.

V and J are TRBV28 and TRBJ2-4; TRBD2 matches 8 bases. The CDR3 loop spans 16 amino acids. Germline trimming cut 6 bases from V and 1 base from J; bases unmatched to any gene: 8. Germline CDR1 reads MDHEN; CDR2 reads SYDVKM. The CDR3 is CASSLLAGGAKNIQYF. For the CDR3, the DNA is TGTGCCAGCAGCCTTCTGGCGGGGGGCGCCAAAAACATTCAGTACTTC.

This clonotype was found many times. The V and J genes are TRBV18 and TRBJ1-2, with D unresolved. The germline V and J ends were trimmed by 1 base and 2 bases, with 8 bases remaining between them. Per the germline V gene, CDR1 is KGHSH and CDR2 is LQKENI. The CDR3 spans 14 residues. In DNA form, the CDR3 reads TGTGCCAGCTCACCACGGGAAGGCAACTATGGCTACACCTTC. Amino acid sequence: CASSPREGNYGYTF.

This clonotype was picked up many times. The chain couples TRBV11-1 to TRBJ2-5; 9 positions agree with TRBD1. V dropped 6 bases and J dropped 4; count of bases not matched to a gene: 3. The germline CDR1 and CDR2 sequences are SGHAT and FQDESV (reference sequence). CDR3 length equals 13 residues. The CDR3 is CASRGQGRETQYF. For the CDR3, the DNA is TGTGCCAGCAGGGGACAGGGCCGAGAGACCCAGTACTTC.

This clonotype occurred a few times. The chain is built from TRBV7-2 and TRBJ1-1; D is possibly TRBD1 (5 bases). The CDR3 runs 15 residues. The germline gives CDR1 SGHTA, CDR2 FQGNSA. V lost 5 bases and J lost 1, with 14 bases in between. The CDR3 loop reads CASSPSGAANTEAFF. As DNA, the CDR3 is TGTGCCAGCAGCCCAAGTGGGGCAGCGAACACTGAAGCTTTCTTT.

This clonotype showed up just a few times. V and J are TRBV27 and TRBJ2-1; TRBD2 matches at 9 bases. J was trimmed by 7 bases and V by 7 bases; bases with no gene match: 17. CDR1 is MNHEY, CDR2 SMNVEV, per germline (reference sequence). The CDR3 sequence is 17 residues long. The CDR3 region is CASKETSGVSWGNEQFF. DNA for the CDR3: TGTGCCAGCAAGGAGACTAGCGGTGTGTCATGGGGTAATGAGCAGTTCTTC.

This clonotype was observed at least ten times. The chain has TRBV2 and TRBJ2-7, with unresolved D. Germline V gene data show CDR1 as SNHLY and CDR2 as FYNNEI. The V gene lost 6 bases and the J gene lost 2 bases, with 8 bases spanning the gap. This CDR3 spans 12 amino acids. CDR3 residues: CASRDTAYEQYF. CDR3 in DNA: TGTGCCAGCAGGGATACAGCCTACGAGCAGTACTTC.

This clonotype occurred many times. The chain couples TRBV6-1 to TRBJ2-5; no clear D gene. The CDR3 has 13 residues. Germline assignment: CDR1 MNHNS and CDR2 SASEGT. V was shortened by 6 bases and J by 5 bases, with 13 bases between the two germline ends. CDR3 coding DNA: TGTGCCAGCAGAAGGTTTTTAGGGGAGACCCAGTACTTC. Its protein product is CASRRFLGETQYF.

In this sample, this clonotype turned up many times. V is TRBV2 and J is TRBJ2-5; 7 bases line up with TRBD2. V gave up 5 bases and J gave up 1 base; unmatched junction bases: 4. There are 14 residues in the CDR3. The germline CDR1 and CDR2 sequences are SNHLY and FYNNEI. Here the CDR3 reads CASSPPSGQETQYF. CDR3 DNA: TGTGCCAGCAGTCCACCTAGCGGCCAAGAGACCCAGTACTTC.